This entry describes one T cell receptor beta chain. Its antigen is as yet unknown. Germline CDR1 and CDR2: MDHEN and SYDVKM. The CDR3 contains 15 residues. Each replicate PCR on the sorted subsets used 200 to 250 ng DNA (around 30,000 T cell genomes). Sequencing was performed with immunoSEQ multiplex PCR; in TCRdb, only in-frame clones are kept and a portion is missing. Among some 550,000 clones listed, 97% were seen once. This record comes from a study of shared clonotypes between healthy human individuals. Study conclusions and caveats: Rarefaction gave evidence that sorted-subset sequencing remained incomplete despite large depth. Among donors, clonotype sharing was expected to be affected by sequencing depth. Tissues were not sampled, only blood, and their repertoires likely differ.

The rearrangement joins TRBV28 to TRBJ2-5; 14 bases match TRBD2. The better agreement between TRBJ2-7 and the DNA end casts doubt on the J call. The TCR comes from a woman aged 25-40 years in good health. The specimen was naive CD4+ T cells sorted from blood. Described subset: CD45RA+ positively selected. The CDR3 region has the DNA TGTGCCAGCAGCGGCAGGACTAGCGGGAGGTACGAGCAGTACTTC. Amino acids: CASSGRTSGRYEQYF.